The 6 T cell receptor beta chains reported below all come from one sample, sequenced in a study of tumor-infiltrating lymphocytes in primary liver carcinoma. Total RNA (approximately 500 ng) served as template for TCR beta cDNA synthesis primed by a constant-region primer. Slightly modified ARM-PCR served as the procedure for the TCR beta libraries. These libraries came from three rounds of nested multiplex PCR. It was with TRBV1-TRBV30 forward primers and a C-beta reverse primer that the first two PCR rounds were run, at roughly 11 cycles each. TCRdb called the multiplex PCR reads again in MiXCR, with one record for every CDR3 protein. The table has tens of thousands of distinct CDR3 sequences, around 77% seen once. Between roughly 17 and 31 mg of unsorted bulk tissue served as the source from which RNA and DNA were co-extracted. Sequenced: liver tumor tissue from sampling region 4. The subset denotes: tumor region T4, right-lateral pole. The receptors originated from a woman between 25 and 40 years old with primary liver carcinoma and hepatitis B virus infection.

The chain combines TRBV6-1 with TRBJ2-2, with D perhaps matching TRBD1 (6 bases). Germline lookup yields CDR1 MNHNS and CDR2 SASEGT. Trimming took off 2 bases at V and 5 bases at J, with 24 bases between the two ends. CDR3 length: 19 amino acids. The CDR3 DNA is TGTGCCAGCAGTGAAACCCTTCCCAGGGGCGCCGCGAGTACCGGGGAGCTGTTTTTT. Translating gives CASSETLPRGAASTGELFF.

Concerning this clonotype itself: At one end, the junction sequence differs from germline, possibly due to a read error. The chain couples TRBV4-1 to TRBJ1-2; 10 nucleotides match TRBD1. Germline CDR1 and CDR2: MGHRA and YSYEKL. There are 16 residues in the CDR3. The CDR3 DNA reads as TGCGCCAGCGGCCAAGACCGACAGGGGGCCGCCTATGGCTACACCTTC. The encoded protein is CASGQDRQGAAYGYTF.

A note on this clonotype: The junction differs from germline at one of its ends, possibly a read error. The gene calls are TRBV11-2 and TRBJ2-3, with D possibly matching TRBD2 (5 bases). Germline V gives CDR1 SGHAT, CDR2 FQNNGV. The CDR3 covers 16 residues. Written as DNA, the CDR3 is TGTGCCAACAGCCCGAGGGAGTCGTCGAGCACAGATACGCACTATTTT. Translated: CANSPRESSSTDTHYF.

The chain uses TRBV30 and TRBJ2-3; 10 bases map to TRBD2. Trimming cost V 5 bases and J 4 bases; bases outside gene matches: 6. Germline V gives CDR1 GTSNPN, CDR2 SVGIG (reference sequence). This CDR3 has 14 residues. CDR3 in amino acids: CAWDLGLAADTQYF. CDR3 in DNA: TGTGCCTGGGACCTCGGACTAGCGGCAGATACGCAGTATTTT.

The rearrangement joins TRBV4-2 to TRBJ2-7; 10 bases line up with TRBD1. CDR1 is LGHNA and CDR2 is YNFKEQ in the germline V gene. This CDR3 is 18 amino acids long. The CDR3 bases are TGTGAGAGCAGCGAGGAACACCTAGGACAGGGGGGACCGCGCGAACAGTACTTC. Residues: CESSEEHLGQGGPREQYF.

This clonotype was counted between two and nine times. The chain links TRBV11-2 to TRBJ2-7; no firm D call. Germline CDR1 SGHAT, CDR2 FQNNGV. There are 12 residues in the CDR3. Trimming shortened V by 4 bases and J by 3 bases, and 7 bases separated the two germline ends. The CDR3 region is CASSSYDYEQYF. In nucleotides, the CDR3 is TGTGCCAGCAGCTCCTACGACTACGAGCAGTACTTC.